This T cell receptor (beta chain) stems from a study of cytomegalovirus exposure and HLA in healthy donors. Germline lookup yields CDR1 SGHTA and CDR2 FQGNSA. The V end was cut by 5 bases, the J end by 5 bases, with 16 bases between. This CDR3 contains 14 residues. Concerning this clone: What it binds is unknown.

PCR used 60 Vbeta primers and 13 Jbeta primers. The method was immunoSEQ multiplex PCR; TCRdb's version includes in-frame clones alone and lacks a portion of them. This sample has 95,000 to 150,000 clones, with about 62% found just once. Study observations and caveats: Sequencing artifact likely explains a cluster of highly shared sequence variants. In a later analysis, a missense DCLRE1C variant was linked to TCR beta V- and J-gene trimming.

The sample comprised PBMCs. The sequence derives from a woman aged 40 to 50 in good health and CMV-seropositive. The chain is built from TRBV7-2 and TRBJ2-7, with D tentatively TRBD1 (6 bases). The CDR3 DNA follows: TGTGCCAGCAGCCTCGCGGCAGGGGACCACGAGCAGTACTTC. Its translation is CASSLAAGDHEQYF.